The clone carrying this T cell receptor beta chain has just a few counts. CDR3 length equals 14 residues. With 0 bases removed from V and 7 bases from J, the gap between germline ends came to 12 bases. CDR1 and CDR2 (germline): LGHDT, YNNKEL (reference sequence). The record originates from a study of Graves' ophthalmopathy and Graves' hyperthyroidism. Investigators amplified TCR beta CDR3 regions from RNA transcripts. After a first-round RT-PCR with HTBI primers, a second-round multiplex PCR was run. Each CDR3 protein gets one entry after TCRdb re-called the multiplex PCR reads with MiXCR. This table holds 740,000 or so distinct CDR3 sequences, about 44% found once. If patients had other autoimmune diseases, uncontrolled infections, pregnancy or lactation, they were excluded.

The sequence came from an adult man with Graves' ophthalmopathy. The chain recombines TRBV3-1 with TRBJ2-5; D remains unclear. Sample: peripheral blood. CDR3 DNA sequence: TGTGCCAGCAGCCAAGATACGAGAGCCGGGACCCAGTACTTC. The encoded protein is CASSQDTRAGTQYF.